The clone carrying this T cell receptor (beta chain) was detected once. What it recognizes is unknown. This could be a read error, since a much larger clone is one nucleotide away. Germline loops: CDR1 ENHRY, CDR2 SYGVKD. V shed 4 bases and J shed 3 bases, with 13 bases lying between them. This CDR3 has 14 amino acids. The sample originates from a study of prognosis after radiotherapy for stage I lung cancer. Study context: Without exception, patients with non-small cell lung cancer were deemed medically inoperable.

General study findings and limits: Divergent TRBV and TRBJ gene usage has reportedly been observed between patients with and without metastases.

With two-round multiplex PCR, TCR beta CDR3 sequences were amplified from genomic DNA. Primers specific to each TRBV and TRBJ gene were used in first-round PCR. Universal primers drove the second round of PCR amplification. TCRdb reprocessed the multiplex PCR reads via MiXCR and lists one record per CDR3 protein. The data show more than 20,000 distinct CDR3 sequences, with roughly two fifths seen just once and 30% to 35% held by the top ten. This clonotype was sampled from a donor over 45 with non-small cell lung cancer. The chain is built from TRBV10-3 and TRBJ2-7, with D tentatively TRBD1 or TRBD2 (5 bases each). The sample was PBMCs, taken before or after stereotactic body radiation therapy (not recorded which). CDR3: CAISAGQGVYEQYF. The CDR3 bases are TGTGCCATCAGTGCGGGGCAGGGTGTCTACGAGCAGTACTTC.